Shown below are 15 T cell receptor beta chains from a single sample sequenced in a study of T cells expressing NK-cell markers. TCRdb re-called the 5' RACE reads; one entry per CDR3 protein, DNA not given. This table holds 550,000 to 600,000 distinct CDR3 sequences. Specimen: blood T cells: a sorted CD56 or NKG2C T cell subset, CD4+ or CD8+ T cells, or bulk PBMC T cells (not recorded which). The receptors stem from a man aged 18 to 30 in good health.

J is TRBJ2-1 and V is TRBV6-1. The CDR3 consists of 15 residues. CDR1 MNHNS and CDR2 SASEGT come from the germline V gene. CDR3 amino acids: CASSEDRLSFSEQFF.

This chain joins TRBV4-1 and TRBJ2-7; TCRdb selects TRBD2, and the lack of DNA leaves this call unchecked. Germline-derived CDR1 and CDR2 are MGHRA and YSYEKL. The CDR3 sequence is 16 residues long. Here the CDR3 reads CASSQEGGRRSYEQYF.

The CDR3 loop is CASSGQGRAYEQYF. The V and J genes are TRBV2 and TRBJ2-7; there is no DNA to check the TCRdb D call of TRBD1. The CDR3 has 14 amino acids. The V gene's germline CDR1 is SNHLY and CDR2 FYNNEI.

The rearrangement joins TRBV6-5 to TRBJ2-1; TCRdb names TRBD1, which stays unverified in the absence of DNA. CDR3 length: 18 residues. Germline CDR1 and CDR2: MNHEY and SVGAGI. CDR3 region: CASSYSTGTGSTYNEQFF.

The chain links TRBV18 to TRBJ2-3. Germline CDR1 is KGHSH and CDR2 is LQKENI. CDR3 length equals 14 residues. The CDR3 sequence is CASSPPTGQRAQYF.

This chain uses TRBV20-1 with TRBJ2-1; TCRdb calls TRBD1, which cannot be checked without DNA. Germline CDR1 and CDR2: DFQATT and SNEGSKA (reference sequence). CDR3 size: 17 residues. CDR3 region: CSAQDRGSGWSYNEQFF.

J is TRBJ2-5 and V is TRBV29-1. Germline V CDR1 and CDR2: SQVTM, ANQGSEA. CDR3 length: 14 residues. The CDR3 sequence: CSVGIGVTQETQYF.

The V call is TRBV20-1, the J call TRBJ1-1; the TRBD1 assignment by TCRdb is unverifiable without DNA. Germline loops: CDR1 DFQATT, CDR2 SNEGSKA (reference sequence). The CDR3 sequence is 15 residues long. This CDR3 is CSAPPADRVGTEAFF.

The chain combines TRBV7-6 with TRBJ1-4; TCRdb designates TRBD1, a call that cannot be tested without DNA. The CDR3 is made up of 14 amino acids. Germline CDR1 is SGHVS and CDR2 is FNYEAQ. CDR3: CASSLGRLNEKLFF.

V usage is TRBV2 and J usage is TRBJ1-2. The CDR3 loop spans 13 amino acids. Germline values: CDR1 SNHLY, CDR2 FYNNEI. The CDR3 sequence: CASSDRPIYGYTF.

The chain is built from TRBV4-3 and TRBJ2-7; TCRdb lists TRBD2, though no DNA is available to test this call. CDR3 length: 16 residues. The V gene's germline CDR1 is LGHNA and CDR2 YSLEER. The CDR3 loop reads CASSQTLAGGFDEQYF.

V and J are TRBV7-9 and TRBJ2-7; there is no DNA to check the TCRdb D call of TRBD1. Germline CDR1 reads SEHNR; CDR2 reads FQNEAQ (reference sequence). This CDR3 has 14 amino acids. Here the CDR3 reads CASSPKTDSYEQYF.

The V and J genes are TRBV28 and TRBJ2-3; TCRdb calls TRBD1, which cannot be checked without DNA. This CDR3 has 15 amino acids. Germline V gene lookup returns CDR1 MDHEN and CDR2 SYDVKM. CDR3 loop: CASSETGGGSDTQYF.

This sequence joins TRBV2 and TRBJ2-1; the TCRdb D gene call, TRBD1, has no DNA to confirm it. This CDR3 has 14 residues. Germline-derived CDR1 and CDR2 are SNHLY and FYNNEI. Here the CDR3 reads CASTRDRTYNEQFF.

The chain recombines TRBV12-3 or TRBV12-4 with TRBJ2-7; there is no DNA to check the TCRdb D call of TRBD1. The CDR3 totals 16 residues. The CDR3 loop is CASSRWGQARSYEQYF.